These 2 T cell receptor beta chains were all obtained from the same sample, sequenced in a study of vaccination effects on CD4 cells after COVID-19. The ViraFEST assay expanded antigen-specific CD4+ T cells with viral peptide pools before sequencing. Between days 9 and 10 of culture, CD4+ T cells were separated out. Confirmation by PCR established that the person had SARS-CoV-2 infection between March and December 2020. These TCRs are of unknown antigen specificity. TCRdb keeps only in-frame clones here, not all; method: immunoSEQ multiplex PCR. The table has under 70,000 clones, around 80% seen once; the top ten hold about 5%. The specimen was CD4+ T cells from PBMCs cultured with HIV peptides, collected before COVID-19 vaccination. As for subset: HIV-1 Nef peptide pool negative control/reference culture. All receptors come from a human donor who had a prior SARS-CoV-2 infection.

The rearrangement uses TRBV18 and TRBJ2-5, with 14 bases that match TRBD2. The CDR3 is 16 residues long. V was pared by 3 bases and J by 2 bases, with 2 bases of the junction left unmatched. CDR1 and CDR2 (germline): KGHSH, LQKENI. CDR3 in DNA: TGTGCCAGCTCACCGAGGACTAGCGGGGGGCAAGAGACCCAGTACTTC. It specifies CASSPRTSGGQETQYF. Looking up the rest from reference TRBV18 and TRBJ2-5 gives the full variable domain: NAGVMQNPRHLVRRRGQEARLRCSPMKGHSHVYWYRQLPEEGLKFMVYLQKENIIDESGMPKERFSAEFPKEGPSILRIQQVVRGDSAAYFCASSPRTSGGQETQYFGPGTRLLVL.

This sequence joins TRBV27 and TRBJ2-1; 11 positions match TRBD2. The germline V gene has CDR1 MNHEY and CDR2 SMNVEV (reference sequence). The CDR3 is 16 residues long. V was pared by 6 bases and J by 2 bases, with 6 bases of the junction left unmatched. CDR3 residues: CASRGPSGGPYNEQFF. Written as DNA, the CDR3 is TGTGCCAGCAGGGGACCTAGCGGGGGGCCCTACAATGAGCAGTTCTTC.